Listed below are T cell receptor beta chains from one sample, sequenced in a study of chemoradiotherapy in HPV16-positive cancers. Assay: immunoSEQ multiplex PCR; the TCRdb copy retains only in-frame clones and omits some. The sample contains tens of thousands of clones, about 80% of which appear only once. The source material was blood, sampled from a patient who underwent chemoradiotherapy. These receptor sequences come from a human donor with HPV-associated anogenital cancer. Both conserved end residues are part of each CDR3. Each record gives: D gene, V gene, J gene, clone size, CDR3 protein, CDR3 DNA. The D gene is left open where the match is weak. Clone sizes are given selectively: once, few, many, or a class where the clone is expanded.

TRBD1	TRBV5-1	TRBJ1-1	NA	CASSTRTTGQNTEAFF	TGCGCCAGCAGCACCAGGACGACAGGGCAAAACACTGAAGCTTTCTTT
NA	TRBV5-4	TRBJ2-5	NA	CASSSDSSGQETQYF	TGTGCCAGCAGCTCGGACTCTTCGGGTCAAGAGACCCAGTACTTC
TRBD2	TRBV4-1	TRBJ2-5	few	CASSRGLAGGIAETQYF	TGCGCCAGCAGCCGGGGGCTAGCGGGGGGGATTGCGGAGACCCAGTACTTC
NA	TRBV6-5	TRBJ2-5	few	CASRGMTETQYF	TGTGCCAGCAGGGGAATGACGGAGACCCAGTACTTC
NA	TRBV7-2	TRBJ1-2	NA	CASSRDFRDTYTF	TGTGCCAGCAGCCGGGACTTCCGCGACACCTACACCTTC
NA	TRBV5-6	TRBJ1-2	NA	CASSPRGSGGYTF	TGTGCCAGCAGCCCCAGGGGATCCGGGGGCTACACCTTC
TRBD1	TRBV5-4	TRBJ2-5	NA	CASSLGTGGGKTQYF	TGTGCCAGCAGCTTGGGAACAGGGGGCGGGAAGACCCAGTACTTC
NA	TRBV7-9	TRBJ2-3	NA	CASTPGLARTDTQYF	TGTGCCAGCACACCCGGCCTAGCCCGCACAGATACGCAGTATTTT
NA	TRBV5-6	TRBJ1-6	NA	CASSYLEPKRSSPLHF	TGTGCCAGCAGCTACCTCGAGCCCAAACGAAGTTCACCCCTCCACTTT
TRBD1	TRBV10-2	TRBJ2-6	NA	CASSEGQVAFGANVLTF	TGCGCCAGCAGTGAGGGACAGGTGGCATTCGGGGCCAACGTCCTGACTTTC
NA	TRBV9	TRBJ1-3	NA	CASSPPGSSGNTIYF	TGTGCCAGCAGTCCTCCAGGGAGCTCTGGAAACACCATATATTTT
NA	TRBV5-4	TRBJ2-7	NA	CASSLGYEQYF	TGTGCCAGCAGCTTGGGTTACGAGCAGTACTTT
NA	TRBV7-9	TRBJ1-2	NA	CASSAWDGNSYGYTF	TGTGCCAGCAGCGCGTGGGACGGGAATTCGTATGGCTACACCTTC
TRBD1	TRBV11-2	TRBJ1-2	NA	CASSLGVGQGDRGYTF	TGTGCCAGCAGCTTAGGTGTTGGACAGGGGGATCGGGGCTACACCTTC
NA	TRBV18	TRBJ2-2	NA	CASSPSRGPNTGELFF	TGTGCCAGCTCACCCTCCCGGGGTCCGAACACCGGGGAGCTGTTTTTT
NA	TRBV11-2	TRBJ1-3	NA	CASSLDGGSGNTIYF	TGTGCCAGCAGCTTGGATGGGGGCTCTGGAAACACCATATATTTT
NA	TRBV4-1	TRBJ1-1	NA	CASSQETSGRLNTEAFF	TGCGCCAGCAGCCAAGAAACTTCGGGACGCCTAAACACTGAAGCTTTCTTT
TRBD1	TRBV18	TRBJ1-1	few	CASSPLNPTGGTEAFF	TGTGCCAGCTCACCCCTCAATCCGACAGGGGGCACTGAAGCTTTCTTT
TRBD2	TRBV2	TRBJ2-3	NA	CASKQLAASTDTQYF	TGTGCCAGCAAACAACTAGCGGCTAGCACAGATACGCAGTATTTT
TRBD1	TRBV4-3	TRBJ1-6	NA	CASSVQGSSPLHF	TGCGCCAGCAGCGTACAGGGGAGTTCACCCCTCCACTTT